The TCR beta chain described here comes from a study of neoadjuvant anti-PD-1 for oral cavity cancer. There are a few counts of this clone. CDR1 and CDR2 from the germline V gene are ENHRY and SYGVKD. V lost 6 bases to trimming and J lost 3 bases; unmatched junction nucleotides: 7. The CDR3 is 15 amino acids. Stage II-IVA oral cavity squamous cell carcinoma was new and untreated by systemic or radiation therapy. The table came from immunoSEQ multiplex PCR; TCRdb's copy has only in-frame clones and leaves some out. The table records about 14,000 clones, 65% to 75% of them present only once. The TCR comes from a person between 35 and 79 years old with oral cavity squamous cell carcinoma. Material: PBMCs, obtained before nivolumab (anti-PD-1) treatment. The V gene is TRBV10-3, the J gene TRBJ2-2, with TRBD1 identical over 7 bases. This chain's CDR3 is CAIREGGLDTGELFF. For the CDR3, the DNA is TGTGCCATCAGAGAAGGGGGCCTGGACACCGGGGAGCTGTTTTTT.